These 5 T cell receptor beta chains came from one sample sequenced in a study of T-cell reconstitution after alpha-beta-depleted transplantation in children. A TCRbeta library incorporating unique molecular identifiers was prepared. TCRdb used MiXCR to reprocess the PCR reads, holding one entry per CDR3 protein. The sample has around 110,000 distinct CDR3 sequences, 10% seen once. The sample consisted of PBMCs, taken before TCRalphabeta/CD19-depleted stem cell transplant. Receptors originate from a boy aged 2 to 9 with acute lymphoblastic leukemia, due to receive a stem cell transplant.

Turning to this clonotype: This may be a read error, as it is one base from a much larger clone. This rearrangement joins TRBV5-1 to TRBJ1-4; D is ambiguous. The CDR3 extends over 13 amino acids. CDR1 and CDR2 (germline): SGHRS, YFSETQ. In DNA, the CDR3 is TGCGCCACCAGCTTGGAGGCTAATGAAAAACTGTTTTTT. Translating gives CATSLEANEKLFF.

Many counts were recorded for this clonotype. The V and J genes are TRBV7-9 and TRBJ2-2, with D unclear. Germline V gives CDR1 SEHNR, CDR2 FQNEAQ (reference sequence). The ends were cut back, 6 bases at V and 1 base at J, with 9 bases in the middle. There are 14 residues in the CDR3. The CDR3 loop is CASRNYKNTGELFF. The CDR3 DNA follows: TGTGCCAGCAGGAATTACAAGAACACCGGGGAGCTGTTTTTT.

The chain couples TRBV27 to TRBJ2-1; D is perhaps TRBD2 (5 bases). The CDR3 contains 13 residues. Trimming removed 10 bases from V and 6 bases from J, with 16 bases in between. CDR1 is MNHEY and CDR2 is SMNVEV in the germline V gene (reference sequence). DNA for the CDR3: TGTGCCACTCCCTCGGGGATTCGCAATGAGCAGTTCTTC. This encodes CATPSGIRNEQFF.

The chain combines TRBV28 with TRBJ2-4; D might be TRBD1 (6 bases). The germline V gene encodes CDR1 MDHEN and CDR2 SYDVKM. This CDR3 is 16 amino acids long. V was clipped by 0 bases and J by 2 bases, with 11 bases between them. Here the CDR3 reads CASSLWGAGTKNIQYF. The DNA for the CDR3 is TGTGCCAGCAGTTTATGGGGGGCTGGGACCAAAAACATTCAGTACTTC.

The DNA of the CDR3 is TGTGCCAGCAGCCTCCAATCACGGGGACTAGCGAGCCCAATCGCATACAATGAGCAGTTCTTC. Residues: CASSLQSRGLASPIAYNEQFF. This chain joins TRBV6-2 or TRBV6-3 and TRBJ2-1; 10 nucleotides agree with TRBD2. The CDR3 is 21 amino acids. In germline, CDR1 is MNHEY, CDR2 SVGEGT. V trimming: 6 bases; J trimming: 4 bases; junction bases outside the gene matches: 24.